Included here is one T cell receptor (beta chain) sequence, with context. This sample is part of a study of blood T cell repertoires in COVID-19. The wider study: Samples of COVID-19 (acute and convalescent) were obtained from the United States, Italy and Spain.

Study processing details: Estimates of nucleated cell counts were drawn from the amplification of reference gene primers. Some clones are missing from TCRdb's copy, which holds only in-frame ones; the method was immunoSEQ multiplex PCR. D and trimming were read from the DNA, whereas the V and J calls and clone size are those reported in that table. The repertoire holds over 200,000 clones, with 70% to 75% as singletons. CDR3 length equals 11 residues. Germline V gene sequence: CDR1 LGHDT, CDR2 YNNKEL (reference sequence). Trimming left V 8 bases short and J 8 bases short, with 10 bases between. The specimen sequenced was peripheral blood. The genes are TRBV3-1 (or the pseudogene TRBV3-2) and TRBJ2-1; possible D gene TRBD1, 6 bases. The TCR comes from a woman over 75 with acute or convalescent COVID-19. DNA of the CDR3: TGTGCCAGCGAGGGGGTCCATGAGCAGTTCTTC. It translates to CASEGVHEQFF.